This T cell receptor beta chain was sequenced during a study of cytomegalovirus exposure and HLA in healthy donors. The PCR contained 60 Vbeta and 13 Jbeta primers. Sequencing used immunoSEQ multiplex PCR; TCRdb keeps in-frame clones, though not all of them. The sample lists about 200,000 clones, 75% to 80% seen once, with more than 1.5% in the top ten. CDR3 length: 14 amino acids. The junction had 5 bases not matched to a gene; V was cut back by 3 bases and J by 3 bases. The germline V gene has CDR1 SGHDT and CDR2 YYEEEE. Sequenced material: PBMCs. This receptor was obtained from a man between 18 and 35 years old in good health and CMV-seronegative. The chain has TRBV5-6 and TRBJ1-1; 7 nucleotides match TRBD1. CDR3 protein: CASSYGTADTEAFF. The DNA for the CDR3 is TGTGCCAGCAGCTATGGGACAGCTGACACTGAAGCTTTCTTT.